These T cell receptor beta chains were read from a single sample in a study of control samples from healthy donors and cancer patients. Using immunoSEQ multiplex PCR, the repertoire was profiled, and TCRdb retains in-frame clones only, with some absent. The sample yields about 170,000 clones, around 92% seen once. Material: blood. The receptors were gathered from a woman aged 25 to 45 in good health. Both conserved end residues are trimmed from each CDR3. The D gene is left open where the match is weak.

v_gene: TRBV19; d_gene: -; j_gene: TRBJ2-1; CDR3aa: ASSMVPSSYNEQF
v_gene: TRBV3-1/TRBV3-2; d_gene: -; j_gene: TRBJ1-5; CDR3aa: ASSQGNRRQPQH
v_gene: TRBV20-1; d_gene: -; j_gene: TRBJ1-2; CDR3aa: SASSGYT
v_gene: TRBV28; d_gene: -; j_gene: TRBJ2-7; CDR3aa: ASPWDTAYEQY
v_gene: TRBV5-1; d_gene: -; j_gene: TRBJ2-1; CDR3aa: ASSLTQYNEQF
v_gene: TRBV28; d_gene: TRBD1; j_gene: TRBJ1-2; CDR3aa: ASSLQGGNYGYT
v_gene: TRBV7-9; d_gene: -; j_gene: TRBJ2-1; CDR3aa: ASSLARASSYNEQF
v_gene: TRBV27; d_gene: -; j_gene: TRBJ1-1; CDR3aa: ASSPPGNTEAF
v_gene: TRBV4-1; d_gene: TRBD2; j_gene: TRBJ2-1; CDR3aa: ASSQSGTSNEQF
v_gene: TRBV11-2; d_gene: TRBD2; j_gene: TRBJ2-5; CDR3aa: ASREGLAETQY
v_gene: TRBV20-1; d_gene: TRBD2; j_gene: TRBJ2-3; CDR3aa: SASSSGYTDTQY
v_gene: TRBV30; d_gene: TRBD1; j_gene: TRBJ2-7; CDR3aa: ASWTGGSYEQY
v_gene: TRBV5-1; d_gene: TRBD1; j_gene: TRBJ1-2; CDR3aa: ASSFGDSNYGYT
v_gene: TRBV11-2; d_gene: TRBD1; j_gene: TRBJ2-7; CDR3aa: ASSPGTDSYEQY
v_gene: TRBV18; d_gene: -; j_gene: TRBJ2-3; CDR3aa: ASSLSSDTDTQY
v_gene: TRBV1; d_gene: -; j_gene: TRBJ2-1; CDR3aa: TSSQLAGGPDEQF
v_gene: TRBV11-2; d_gene: -; j_gene: TRBJ1-2; CDR3aa: ASSPKAYGYT
v_gene: TRBV5-8; d_gene: -; j_gene: TRBJ2-2; CDR3aa: ASSLEGAGELF
v_gene: TRBV5-1; d_gene: TRBD1; j_gene: TRBJ2-1; CDR3aa: ASSPDRAISYNEQF
v_gene: TRBV7-3; d_gene: -; j_gene: TRBJ2-2; CDR3aa: ASSLTAGRNTGELF
v_gene: TRBV19; d_gene: TRBD1; j_gene: TRBJ1-1; CDR3aa: ASSTPGQGNTEAF
v_gene: TRBV3-1/TRBV3-2; d_gene: -; j_gene: TRBJ2-3; CDR3aa: ASSQFSGSTDTQY
v_gene: TRBV28; d_gene: -; j_gene: TRBJ2-2; CDR3aa: ASSLEGDTGELF
v_gene: TRBV19; d_gene: -; j_gene: TRBJ1-5; CDR3aa: ASSRSPNSNQPQH
v_gene: TRBV7-8; d_gene: TRBD1; j_gene: TRBJ2-3; CDR3aa: ASSGQGVTDTQY
v_gene: TRBV15; d_gene: -; j_gene: TRBJ1-3; CDR3aa: ATSMNRDLSGNTIY
v_gene: TRBV7-2; d_gene: TRBD1; j_gene: TRBJ1-1; CDR3aa: ASSLVLQGGTEAF
v_gene: TRBV5-6; d_gene: -; j_gene: TRBJ1-3; CDR3aa: ASSLFGSTSGNTIY
v_gene: TRBV13; d_gene: -; j_gene: TRBJ1-1; CDR3aa: ASSAGNKNEAF
v_gene: TRBV18; d_gene: -; j_gene: TRBJ2-3; CDR3aa: ASSPPSDPDTQY
v_gene: TRBV3-1/TRBV3-2; d_gene: -; j_gene: TRBJ1-1; CDR3aa: ASSQGVGVTEAF
v_gene: TRBV7-2; d_gene: TRBD1; j_gene: TRBJ2-2; CDR3aa: ASRNTGARTGELF
v_gene: TRBV5-1; d_gene: -; j_gene: TRBJ1-5; CDR3aa: ASSLDPNQPQH
v_gene: TRBV4-3; d_gene: -; j_gene: TRBJ1-1; CDR3aa: ASSQDWGADTEAF
v_gene: TRBV15; d_gene: -; j_gene: TRBJ1-1; CDR3aa: ATSRVPQGTEAF
v_gene: TRBV29-1; d_gene: -; j_gene: TRBJ2-1; CDR3aa: SVERQGNEQF
v_gene: TRBV29-1; d_gene: TRBD1; j_gene: TRBJ2-1; CDR3aa: SVESLRQGADEQF
v_gene: TRBV2; d_gene: -; j_gene: TRBJ2-7; CDR3aa: ASKGLQGRGYEQY
v_gene: TRBV3-1/TRBV3-2; d_gene: TRBD1; j_gene: TRBJ1-2; CDR3aa: ASSFRDRHYGYT
v_gene: TRBV7-8; d_gene: -; j_gene: TRBJ2-7; CDR3aa: ASSRSGSYEQY
v_gene: TRBV7-9; d_gene: TRBD1; j_gene: TRBJ1-2; CDR3aa: ASSFAAGGNYGYT
v_gene: TRBV27; d_gene: TRBD1; j_gene: TRBJ2-3; CDR3aa: ASSWDRAMDTQY
v_gene: TRBV19; d_gene: TRBD1; j_gene: TRBJ2-1; CDR3aa: ASKGQGYNEQF
v_gene: TRBV3-1/TRBV3-2; d_gene: TRBD1; j_gene: TRBJ2-6; CDR3aa: ASSQTGWGANVLT
v_gene: TRBV6-4; d_gene: TRBD1; j_gene: TRBJ1-2; CDR3aa: ASSAFGQGVGGYT
v_gene: TRBV7-9; d_gene: TRBD1; j_gene: TRBJ1-5; CDR3aa: ASSLVGQSNQPQH
v_gene: TRBV7-2; d_gene: -; j_gene: TRBJ2-7; CDR3aa: ASSAPLRDPSYEQY
v_gene: TRBV18; d_gene: -; j_gene: TRBJ2-3; CDR3aa: ASSPGRSTDTQY
v_gene: TRBV18; d_gene: -; j_gene: TRBJ2-3; CDR3aa: ASSPLQNTDTQY
v_gene: TRBV14; d_gene: -; j_gene: TRBJ2-3; CDR3aa: ASSQQDTSTDTQY
v_gene: TRBV2; d_gene: -; j_gene: TRBJ2-7; CDR3aa: ASSERLATYEQY
v_gene: TRBV3-1/TRBV3-2; d_gene: TRBD1; j_gene: TRBJ2-7; CDR3aa: ASSRSGTGPSYEQY
v_gene: TRBV7-8; d_gene: TRBD1; j_gene: TRBJ1-5; CDR3aa: ASSPRDRTNQPQH
v_gene: TRBV6-5; d_gene: -; j_gene: TRBJ1-2; CDR3aa: ASRKDNYGYT
v_gene: TRBV28; d_gene: TRBD1; j_gene: TRBJ1-1; CDR3aa: ASSTIGQGRMNTEAF
v_gene: TRBV23-1; d_gene: -; j_gene: TRBJ2-3; CDR3aa: ASSQSGRSTDTQY
v_gene: TRBV7-2; d_gene: -; j_gene: TRBJ1-2; CDR3aa: ASSLDYRYGYT
v_gene: TRBV28; d_gene: -; j_gene: TRBJ1-2; CDR3aa: ASSFGGLSYGYT